These 25 T cell receptor beta chains share one sample of origin, sequenced in a study of T cell repertoires and HLA-DP antigens. Their antigens are not known. Assay used: immunoSEQ multiplex PCR; TCRdb lists only in-frame clones, some missing. The sample lists about 73,000 clones, around 80% occurring once. The sample taken for sequencing was CD4+ T cells from PBMCs. Receptor source: a man aged 55 to 70 in good health and CMV-seronegative.

The rearrangement uses TRBV5-1 and TRBJ1-1; D unresolved. Germline values: CDR1 SGHRS, CDR2 YFSETQ. The CDR3 is 13 amino acids. V was pared by 3 bases and J by 3 bases, with 9 bases between. Here the CDR3 reads CASSSRGDTEAFF. The CDR3 region has the DNA TGCGCCAGCAGCTCTCGGGGAGACACTGAAGCTTTCTTT.

The chain employs TRBV5-1 and TRBJ2-7; TRBD1 matches 7 bases. With 0 bases clipped from V and 5 bases from J, the junction kept 5 bases outside the gene matches. CDR3 length: 14 residues. Germline-derived CDR1 and CDR2 are SGHRS and YFSETQ. In DNA, the CDR3 is TGCGCCAGCAGCTTGGCCGGGCAGGGGGACGAGCAGTACGTC. Amino acids: CASSLAGQGDEQYV.

The chain couples TRBV6-1 to TRBJ1-4; D may be TRBD1 (5 bases). This CDR3 has 14 residues. The germline gives CDR1 MNHNS, CDR2 SASEGT. Deletions cut 8 bases from V and 3 bases from J, with 13 bases between. As DNA, the CDR3 is TGTGCCAGCGTCACCGGGACTGCTAATGAAAAACTGTTTTTT. Its protein product is CASVTGTANEKLFF.

This clone was picked up a small number of times. The J gene is TRBJ2-1, the V gene TRBV5-1; D possibly corresponds to TRBD2 (5 bases). In germline, CDR1 is SGHRS, CDR2 YFSETQ. Trimming shortened V by 4 bases and J by 4 bases, and 15 bases separated the two germline ends. The CDR3 loop spans 15 amino acids. The CDR3: CASSPDLGMYNEQFF. The CDR3 DNA reads as TGCGCCAGCAGCCCGGACTTGGGGATGTACAATGAGCAGTTCTTC. The full variable domain, in which reference TRBV5-1 and TRBJ2-1 provide the parts outside the CDR3, is KAGVTQTPRYLIKTRGQQVTLSCSPISGHRSVSWYQQTPGQGLQFLFEYFSETQRNKGNFPGRFSGRQFSNSRSEMNVSTLELGDSALYLCASSPDLGMYNEQFFGPGTRLTVL.

The V call is TRBV7-2, the J call TRBJ2-3; D call uncertain. Between the trimmed V and J ends, which lost 4 bases and 4 bases, there was a span of 6 bases. The CDR3 is 12 residues long. CDR1 SGHTA and CDR2 FQGNSA come from the germline V gene. For the CDR3, the DNA is TGTGCCAGCAGCTACAGAGCAGATACGCAGTATTTT. Translation gives CASSYRADTQYF.

This chain uses TRBV7-3 with TRBJ2-6; 10 bases match TRBD1. Per germline, CDR1 SGHTA and CDR2 FQGTGA. J was trimmed by 2 bases and V by 0 bases; bases with no gene match: 4. The CDR3 runs 18 residues. CDR3 amino acids: CASSLTGTGVPGANVLTF. CDR3 bases: TGTGCCAGCAGCTTAACTGGGACAGGGGTTCCTGGGGCCAACGTCCTGACTTTC.

The chain joins TRBV30 to TRBJ2-3; D ambiguous. The length of the CDR3 is 12 residues. Trimming removed 7 bases from V and 4 bases from J, with 12 bases in between. Germline lookup yields CDR1 GTSNPN and CDR2 SVGIG (reference sequence). The CDR3 DNA reads TGTGCCTCCGATCCGAATCCAGATACGCAGTATTTT. Its protein is CASDPNPDTQYF.

The CDR3 reads CASSPAGTGVGSPLHF. Here the CDR3 DNA reads TGTGCCAGCAGCCCTGCTGGGACAGGGGTAGGGTCACCCCTCCACTTT. V usage is TRBV9 and J usage is TRBJ1-6; 10 bases are shared with TRBD1. Germline V gene lookup returns CDR1 SGDLS and CDR2 YYNGEE. V was clipped by 4 bases and J by 10 bases; unmatched bases: 11. CDR3 length equals 16 residues.

The rearrangement uses TRBV19 and TRBJ1-2; TRBD1 is a possible D gene (5 bases). The V end was cut by 5 bases, the J end by 4 bases, with 14 bases between. CDR1 is LNHDA and CDR2 is SQIVND in the germline V gene (reference sequence). The CDR3 is 14 residues long. In DNA form, the CDR3 reads TGTGCCAGTAGTCTTTCAGGGTGGGTCTATGGCTACACCTTC. This codes for CASSLSGWVYGYTF.

This clone is a singleton in its sample. The rearrangement joins TRBV2 to TRBJ1-2; the D gene is possibly TRBD1 (6 bases). The CDR3 length is 13 residues. The ends were cut back, 6 bases at V and 5 bases at J, with 13 bases in the middle. Germline-derived CDR1 and CDR2 are SNHLY and FYNNEI. Here the CDR3 reads CASRIDRTYGYTF. The CDR3, as DNA: TGTGCCAGCAGGATAGACAGGACGTATGGCTACACCTTC. Based on the CDR3 plus reference TRBV2 and TRBJ1-2, the full variable domain is EPEVTQTPSHQVTQMGQEVILRCVPISNHLYFYWYRQILGQKVEFLVSFYNNEISEKSEIFDDQFSVERPDGSNFTLKIRSTKLEDSAMYFCASRIDRTYGYTFGSGTRLTVV.

The rearrangement joins TRBV4-3 to TRBJ1-1; D possibly corresponds to TRBD1 (5 bases). Germline values: CDR1 LGHNA, CDR2 YSLEER. The CDR3 consists of 16 residues. With 0 bases removed from V and 5 bases from J, the gap between germline ends came to 16 bases. The CDR3 DNA is TGCGCCAGCAGCCAAGATCCCCCCCCGGGGGGAACTGAAGCTTTCTTT. This encodes CASSQDPPPGGTEAFF.

J is TRBJ2-7 and V is TRBV9; TRBD1 matches 9 bases. The V and J ends lost 5 bases and 4 bases, in that order; junction bases with no gene match: 13. The germline V gene has CDR1 SGDLS and CDR2 YYNGEE. The CDR3 is 16 amino acids. The CDR3 is CASSLTGGADRYEQYF. CDR3 DNA: TGTGCCAGCAGTCTTACAGGGGGCGCAGATCGATACGAGCAGTACTTC.

The CDR3 nucleotides are TGTGCCAGCAGCTTGTTGATTAATGAAAAACTGTTTTTT. Translated: CASSLLINEKLFF. V and J are TRBV5-6 and TRBJ1-4; D is unclear. V was clipped by 1 base and J by 4 bases, with 5 bases between them. CDR3 length: 13 amino acids. Germline V CDR1 and CDR2: SGHDT, YYEEEE.

This sequence joins TRBV18 and TRBJ2-7, with D possibly matching TRBD2 (5 bases). Germline-derived CDR1 and CDR2 are KGHSH and LQKENI. V lost 8 bases to trimming and J lost 4 bases, with 21 bases between them. CDR3 length: 15 amino acids. CDR3 in DNA: TGTGCCAGCCCGATGGACTCCTCGTCCCCTTACGAGCAGTACGTC. Protein: CASPMDSSSPYEQYV.

The chain uses TRBV5-1 and TRBJ2-3; 9 bases are a match to TRBD2. The V gene's germline CDR1 is SGHRS and CDR2 YFSETQ. V was pared by 10 bases and J by 6 bases, with 12 bases of the junction left unmatched. This CDR3 is 14 amino acids long. The CDR3 DNA reads as TGCGCCTCAACCCAGGCGGGAGGGCGGGATACGCAGTATTTT. It codes for CASTQAGGRDTQYF. The whole variable domain, filled in from reference TRBV5-1 and TRBJ2-3, reads KAGVTQTPRYLIKTRGQQVTLSCSPISGHRSVSWYQQTPGQGLQFLFEYFSETQRNKGNFPGRFSGRQFSNSRSEMNVSTLELGDSALYLCASTQAGGRDTQYFGPGTRLTVL.

The gene calls are TRBV6-1 and TRBJ1-4, with D possibly TRBD1 on 5 matching bases. Germline loops: CDR1 MNHNS, CDR2 SASEGT. This CDR3 has 16 amino acids. With 3 bases removed from V and 3 bases from J, the gap between germline ends came to 14 bases. The CDR3 sequence is CASSDGWGGANEKLFF. Written as DNA, the CDR3 is TGTGCCAGCAGTGATGGGTGGGGAGGGGCTAATGAAAAACTGTTTTTT.

V usage is TRBV7-2 and J usage is TRBJ1-1; D remains unclear. CDR3 length: 14 amino acids. The V and J ends lost 1 base and 11 bases respectively, with 17 bases between them. Germline V gives CDR1 SGHTA, CDR2 FQGNSA. Written as DNA, the CDR3 is TGTGCCAGCAGCTTAGGCGGAGGAAGGGAATACGCTTTCTTT. This translates into CASSLGGGREYAFF.

This sequence joins TRBV4-1 and TRBJ1-2, with D possibly TRBD1 on 6 matching bases. CDR3 length equals 14 residues. The germline V gene encodes CDR1 MGHRA and CDR2 YSYEKL. The germline V and J ends were trimmed by 1 base and 0 bases, with 6 bases remaining between them. CDR3 in amino acids: CASSQGQANYGYTF. CDR3 nucleotides: TGCGCCAGCAGCCAAGGACAGGCTAACTATGGCTACACCTTC.

The rearrangement uses TRBV11-2 and TRBJ2-2, with D unclear. Between the trimmed V and J ends, which lost 6 bases and 6 bases, there was a span of 17 bases. This CDR3 spans 15 amino acids. Germline V gene data show CDR1 as SGHAT and CDR2 as FQNNGV. For the CDR3, the DNA is TGTGCCAGCAGGATGTCGCGGACCGTGGCCGGGGAGCTGTTTTTT. This encodes CASRMSRTVAGELFF.

This chain joins TRBV30 and TRBJ1-5, with TRBD1 matching over 9 bases. The CDR3 runs to 19 residues. Unmatched junction bases numbered 13, after V lost 1 base and J lost 0 bases. CDR1 and CDR2 (germline): GTSNPN, SVGIG (reference sequence). The CDR3 DNA reads TGTGCCTGGAGTGATAGAGGGGGGACAGGGCTTTATAGCAATCAGCCCCAGCATTTT. This gives the protein CAWSDRGGTGLYSNQPQHF.

This clone appeared once. This rearrangement joins TRBV7-3 to TRBJ1-2, with a weak D call TRBD1 (5 bases). V gave up 5 bases and J gave up 4 bases, with 17 bases separating them. The germline CDR1 and CDR2 sequences are SGHTA and FQGTGA. CDR3 length: 15 amino acids. The CDR3 region is CASSQSRAQGYGYTF. In nucleotides, the CDR3 is TGTGCCAGCAGCCAGAGCCGAGCGCAGGGCTATGGCTACACCTTC.

The chain has TRBV29-1 and TRBJ2-2; 9 bases agree with TRBD1. Trimming removed 6 bases from V and 7 bases from J; junction bases left unmatched: 9. This CDR3 is 14 amino acids long. Germline V gene data show CDR1 as SQVTM and CDR2 as ANQGSEA. The chain's CDR3 is CSVLWDRVGGELFF. CDR3 DNA sequence: TGCAGCGTCCTATGGGACAGGGTGGGCGGGGAGCTGTTTTTT.

The CDR3 reads CASSEAGRERTGELFF. In DNA, the CDR3 is TGTGCCAGCAGTGAAGCGGGGCGGGAGAGGACCGGGGAGCTGTTTTTT. The chain links TRBV6-1 to TRBJ2-2; 7 nucleotides align to TRBD2. The CDR3 spans 16 residues. From germline, CDR1 is MNHNS and CDR2 SASEGT. Germline trimming cut 0 bases from V and 5 bases from J; bases unmatched to any gene: 6.

The chain combines TRBV29-1 with TRBJ1-1, with D hard to call. Trimming left V 5 bases short and J 0 bases short, with 10 bases between. Germline CDR1 and CDR2: SQVTM and ANQGSEA. CDR3 length: 13 amino acids. The CDR3: CSVHRAMNTEAFF. Here the CDR3 DNA reads TGCAGCGTTCATAGGGCCATGAACACTGAAGCTTTCTTT.

The V gene is TRBV15, the J gene TRBJ1-2; D is ambiguous. V was trimmed by 0 bases and J by 2 bases, leaving 16 bases between them. The CDR3 spans 17 residues. The V gene's germline CDR1 is LNHNV and CDR2 YYDKDF (reference sequence). The CDR3 nucleotides are TGTGCCACCAGCAGAGACGTCTCTGACATAGGCAACTATGGCTACACCTTC. Translating it yields CATSRDVSDIGNYGYTF.